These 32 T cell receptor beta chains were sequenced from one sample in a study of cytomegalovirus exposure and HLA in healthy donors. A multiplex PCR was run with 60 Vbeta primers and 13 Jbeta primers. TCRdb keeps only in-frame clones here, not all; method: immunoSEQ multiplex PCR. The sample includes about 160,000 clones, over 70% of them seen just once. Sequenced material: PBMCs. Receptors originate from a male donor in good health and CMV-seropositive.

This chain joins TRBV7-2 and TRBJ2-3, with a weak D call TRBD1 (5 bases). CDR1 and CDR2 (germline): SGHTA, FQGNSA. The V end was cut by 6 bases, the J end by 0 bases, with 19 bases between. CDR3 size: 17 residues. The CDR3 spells CASSSRAGSTSTDTQYF. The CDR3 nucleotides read TGTGCCAGCAGTTCCAGGGCCGGGTCAACTAGCACAGATACGCAGTATTTT.

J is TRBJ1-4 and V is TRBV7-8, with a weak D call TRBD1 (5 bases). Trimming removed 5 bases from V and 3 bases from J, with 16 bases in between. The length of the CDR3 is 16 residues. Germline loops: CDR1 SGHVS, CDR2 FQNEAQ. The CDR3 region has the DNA TGTGCCAGCAGCCCCTTTATAGGGGCAGCTAATGAAAAACTGTTTTTT. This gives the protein CASSPFIGAANEKLFF.

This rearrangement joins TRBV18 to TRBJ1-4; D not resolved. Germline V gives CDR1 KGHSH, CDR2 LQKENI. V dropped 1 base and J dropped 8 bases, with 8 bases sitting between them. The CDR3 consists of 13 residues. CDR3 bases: TGTGCCAGCTCACCACGGCGGGGAGAAAAACTGTTTTTT. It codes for CASSPRRGEKLFF.

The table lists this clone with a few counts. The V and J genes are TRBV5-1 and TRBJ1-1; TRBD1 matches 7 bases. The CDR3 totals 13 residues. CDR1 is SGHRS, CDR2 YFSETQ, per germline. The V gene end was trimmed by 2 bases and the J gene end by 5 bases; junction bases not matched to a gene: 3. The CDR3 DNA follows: TGCGCCAGCAGCTTCCCGGGACAGACTGAAGCTTTCTTT. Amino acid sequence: CASSFPGQTEAFF.

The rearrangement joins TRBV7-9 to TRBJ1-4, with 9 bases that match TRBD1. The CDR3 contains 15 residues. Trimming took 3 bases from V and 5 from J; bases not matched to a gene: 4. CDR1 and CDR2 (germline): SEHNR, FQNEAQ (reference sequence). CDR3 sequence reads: CASSLVGTGNEKLFF. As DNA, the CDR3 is TGTGCCAGCAGCTTGGTCGGGACAGGGAATGAAAAACTGTTTTTT.

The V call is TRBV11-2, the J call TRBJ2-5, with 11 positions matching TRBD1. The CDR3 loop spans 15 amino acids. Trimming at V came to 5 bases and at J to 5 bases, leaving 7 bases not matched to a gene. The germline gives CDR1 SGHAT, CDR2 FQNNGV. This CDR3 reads CASSPGDRGVETQYF. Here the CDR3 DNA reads TGTGCCAGCAGCCCCGGGGACAGGGGGGTTGAGACCCAGTACTTC. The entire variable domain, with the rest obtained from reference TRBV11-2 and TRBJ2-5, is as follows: EAGVAQSPRYKIIEKRQSVAFWCNPISGHATLYWYQQILGQGPKLLIQFQNNGVVDDSQLPKDRFSAERLKGVDSTLKIQPAKLEDSAVYLCASSPGDRGVETQYFGPGTRLLVL.

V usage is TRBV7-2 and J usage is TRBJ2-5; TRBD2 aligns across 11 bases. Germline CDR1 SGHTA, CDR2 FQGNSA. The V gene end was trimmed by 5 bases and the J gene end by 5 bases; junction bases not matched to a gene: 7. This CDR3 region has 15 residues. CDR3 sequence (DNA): TGTGCCAGCAGCGCCACTAGCGGGGGTTGGGAGACCCAGTACTTC. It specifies CASSATSGGWETQYF.

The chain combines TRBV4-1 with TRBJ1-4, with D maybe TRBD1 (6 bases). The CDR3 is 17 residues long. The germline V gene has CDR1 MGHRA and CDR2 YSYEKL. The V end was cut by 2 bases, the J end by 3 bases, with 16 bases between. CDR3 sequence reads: CASSQWGGDWPNEKLFF. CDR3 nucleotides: TGCGCCAGCAGCCAATGGGGGGGCGACTGGCCTAATGAAAAACTGTTTTTT.

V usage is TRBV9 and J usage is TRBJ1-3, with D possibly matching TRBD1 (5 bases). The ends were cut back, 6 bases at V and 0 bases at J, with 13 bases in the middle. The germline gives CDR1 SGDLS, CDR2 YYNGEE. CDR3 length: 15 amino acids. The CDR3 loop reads CASTPWGNSGNTIYF. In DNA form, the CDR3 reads TGTGCCAGCACCCCCTGGGGCAACTCTGGAAACACCATATATTTT. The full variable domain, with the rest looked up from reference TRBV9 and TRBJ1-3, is DSGVTQTPKHLITATGQRVTLRCSPRSGDLSVYWYQQSLDQGLQFLIQYYNGEERAKGNILERFSAQQFPDLHSELNLSSLELGDSALYFCASTPWGNSGNTIYFGEGSWLTVV.

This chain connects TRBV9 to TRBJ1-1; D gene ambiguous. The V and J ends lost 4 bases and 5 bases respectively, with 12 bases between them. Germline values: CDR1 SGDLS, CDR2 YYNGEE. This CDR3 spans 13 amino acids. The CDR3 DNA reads TGTGCCAGCAGCTTCGAGGGCGCGACTGAAGCTTTCTTT. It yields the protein CASSFEGATEAFF. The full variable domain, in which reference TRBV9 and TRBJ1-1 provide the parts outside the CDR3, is DSGVTQTPKHLITATGQRVTLRCSPRSGDLSVYWYQQSLDQGLQFLIQYYNGEERAKGNILERFSAQQFPDLHSELNLSSLELGDSALYFCASSFEGATEAFFGQGTRLTVV.

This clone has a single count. The DNA for the CDR3 is TGTGCCAGCAGCGTAGCGCGGTCCTCAGCTAACTATGGCTACACCTTC. Translated, it gives CASSVARSSANYGYTF. The chain carries TRBV9 and TRBJ1-2; unclear D gene. Germline V gene lookup returns CDR1 SGDLS and CDR2 YYNGEE. V was trimmed by 0 bases and J by 0 bases, leaving 12 bases between them. There are 16 residues in the CDR3.

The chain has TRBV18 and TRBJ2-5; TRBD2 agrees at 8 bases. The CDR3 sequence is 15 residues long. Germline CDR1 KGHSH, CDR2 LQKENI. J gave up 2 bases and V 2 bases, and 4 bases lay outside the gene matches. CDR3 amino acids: CASSPARGVQETQYF. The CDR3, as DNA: TGTGCCAGCTCACCAGCGCGGGGGGTACAAGAGACCCAGTACTTC.

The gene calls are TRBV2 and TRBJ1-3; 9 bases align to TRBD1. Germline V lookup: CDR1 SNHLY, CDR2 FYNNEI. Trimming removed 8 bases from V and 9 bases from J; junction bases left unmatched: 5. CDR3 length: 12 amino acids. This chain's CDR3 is CASGGTGFTIYF. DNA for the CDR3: TGTGCCAGCGGAGGGACAGGGTTCACCATATATTTT.

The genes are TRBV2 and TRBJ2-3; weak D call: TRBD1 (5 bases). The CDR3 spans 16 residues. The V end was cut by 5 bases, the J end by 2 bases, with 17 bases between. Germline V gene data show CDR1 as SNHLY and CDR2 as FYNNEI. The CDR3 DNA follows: TGTGCCAGCAGTAAAGACAGCCTTACCTCCACAGATACGCAGTATTTT. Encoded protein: CASSKDSLTSTDTQYF.

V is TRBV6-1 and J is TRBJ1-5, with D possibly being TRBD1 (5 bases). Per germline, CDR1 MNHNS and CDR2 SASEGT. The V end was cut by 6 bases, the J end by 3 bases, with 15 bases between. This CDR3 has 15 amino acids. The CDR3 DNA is TGTGCCAGCAGCCTCTGGACAAGACTCAATCAGCCCCAGCATTTT. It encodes CASSLWTRLNQPQHF.

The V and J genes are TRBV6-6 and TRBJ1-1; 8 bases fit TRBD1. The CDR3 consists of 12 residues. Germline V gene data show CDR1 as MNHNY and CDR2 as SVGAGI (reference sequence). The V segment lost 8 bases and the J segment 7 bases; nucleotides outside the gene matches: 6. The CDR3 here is CASAAQGVEAFF. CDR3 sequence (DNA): TGTGCCAGCGCCGCACAGGGGGTTGAAGCTTTCTTT.

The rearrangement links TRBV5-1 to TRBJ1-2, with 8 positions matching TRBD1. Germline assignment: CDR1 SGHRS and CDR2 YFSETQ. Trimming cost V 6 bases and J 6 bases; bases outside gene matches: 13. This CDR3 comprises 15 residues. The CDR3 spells CASTGSQGARDGYTF. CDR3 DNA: TGCGCCAGCACGGGTTCCCAGGGGGCTAGGGATGGCTACACCTTC.

CDR3 in amino acids: CASSLERTVYYGYTF. CDR3 nucleotide sequence: TGTGCCAGCAGCTTAGAGCGGACAGTTTACTATGGCTACACCTTC. This sequence joins TRBV11-2 and TRBJ1-2; weak D call: TRBD1 (6 bases). CDR3 length: 15 residues. Trimming stripped 0 bases from V and 3 bases from J, with 11 bases between. Germline V gene data show CDR1 as SGHAT and CDR2 as FQNNGV.

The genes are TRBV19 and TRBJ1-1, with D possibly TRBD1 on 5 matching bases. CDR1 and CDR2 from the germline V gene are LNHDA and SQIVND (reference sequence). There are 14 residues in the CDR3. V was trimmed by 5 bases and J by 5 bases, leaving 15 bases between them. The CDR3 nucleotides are TGTGCCAGTAGTCCGCGAGGCAGGGCAACTGAAGCTTTCTTT. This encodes CASSPRGRATEAFF. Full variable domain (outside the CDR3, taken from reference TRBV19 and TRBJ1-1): DGGITQSPKYLFRKEGQNVTLSCEQNLNHDAMYWYRQDPGQGLRLIYYSQIVNDFQKGDIAEGYSVSREKKESFPLTVTSAQKNPTAFYLCASSPRGRATEAFFGQGTRLTVV.

Here the CDR3 DNA reads TGTGCCAGTAGCATATCTCGGACAGGGATAGAGGAGGATAATTCACCCCTCCACTTT. Protein: CASSISRTGIEEDNSPLHF. The gene calls are TRBV19 and TRBJ1-6, with TRBD1 matching 8 bases. V shed 6 bases and J 5 bases; nucleotides not matched to a gene: 18. This CDR3 region has 19 residues. Germline values: CDR1 LNHDA, CDR2 SQIVND (reference sequence).

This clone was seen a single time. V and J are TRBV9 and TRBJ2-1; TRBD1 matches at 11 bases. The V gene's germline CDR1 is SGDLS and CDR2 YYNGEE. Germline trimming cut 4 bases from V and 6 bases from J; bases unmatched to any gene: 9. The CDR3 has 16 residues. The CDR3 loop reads CASSPPGTGGVNEQFF. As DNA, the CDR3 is TGTGCCAGCAGCCCTCCCGGGACAGGGGGGGTCAATGAGCAGTTCTTC. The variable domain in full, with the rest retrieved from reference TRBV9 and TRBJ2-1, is DSGVTQTPKHLITATGQRVTLRCSPRSGDLSVYWYQQSLDQGLQFLIQYYNGEERAKGNILERFSAQQFPDLHSELNLSSLELGDSALYFCASSPPGTGGVNEQFFGPGTRLTVL.

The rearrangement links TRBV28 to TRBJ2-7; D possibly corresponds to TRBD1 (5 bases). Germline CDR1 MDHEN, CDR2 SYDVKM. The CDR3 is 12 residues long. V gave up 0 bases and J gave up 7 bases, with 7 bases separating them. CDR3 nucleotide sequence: TGTGCCAGCAGTTTATGGACAGAAGAGCAGTACTTC. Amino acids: CASSLWTEEQYF.

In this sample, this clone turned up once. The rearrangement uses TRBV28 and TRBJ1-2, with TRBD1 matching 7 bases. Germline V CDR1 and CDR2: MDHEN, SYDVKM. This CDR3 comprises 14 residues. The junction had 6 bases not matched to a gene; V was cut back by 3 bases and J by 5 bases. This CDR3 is CASSLTGMIYGYTF. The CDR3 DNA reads TGTGCCAGCAGTTTGACAGGGATGATTTATGGCTACACCTTC.

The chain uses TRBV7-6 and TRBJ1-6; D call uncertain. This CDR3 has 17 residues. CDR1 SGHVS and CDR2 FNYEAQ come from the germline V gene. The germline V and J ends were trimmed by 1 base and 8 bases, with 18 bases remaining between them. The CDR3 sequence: CASSLGPRQRADSPLHF. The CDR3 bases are TGTGCCAGCAGCTTAGGCCCCCGCCAGAGGGCCGATTCACCCCTCCACTTT.

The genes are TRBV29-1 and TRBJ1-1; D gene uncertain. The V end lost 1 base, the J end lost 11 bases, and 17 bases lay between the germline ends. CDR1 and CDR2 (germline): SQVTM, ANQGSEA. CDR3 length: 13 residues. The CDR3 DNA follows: TGCAGCGTTGAAGGGCGGGCAGGCGATCAGGCTTTCTTT. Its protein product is CSVEGRAGDQAFF.

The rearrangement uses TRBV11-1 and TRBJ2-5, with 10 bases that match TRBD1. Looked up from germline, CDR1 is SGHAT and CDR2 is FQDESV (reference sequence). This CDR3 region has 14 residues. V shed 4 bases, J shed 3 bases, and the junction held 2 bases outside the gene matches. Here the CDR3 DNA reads TGTGCCAGCAGCTGGGGGACAGGGGAAGAGACCCAGTACTTC. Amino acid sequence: CASSWGTGEETQYF. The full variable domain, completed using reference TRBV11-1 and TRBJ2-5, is EAEVAQSPRYKITEKSQAVAFWCDPISGHATLYWYRQILGQGPELLVQFQDESVVDDSQLPKDRFSAERLKGVDSTLKIQPAELGDSAMYLCASSWGTGEETQYFGPGTRLLVL.

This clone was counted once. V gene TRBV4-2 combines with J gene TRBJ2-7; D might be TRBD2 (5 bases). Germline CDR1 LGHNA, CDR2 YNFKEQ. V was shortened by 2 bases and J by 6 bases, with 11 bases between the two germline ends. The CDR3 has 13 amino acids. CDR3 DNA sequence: TGTGCCAGCAGCCAACGGGAAGGGAGCGAGCAGTACTTC. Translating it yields CASSQREGSEQYF.

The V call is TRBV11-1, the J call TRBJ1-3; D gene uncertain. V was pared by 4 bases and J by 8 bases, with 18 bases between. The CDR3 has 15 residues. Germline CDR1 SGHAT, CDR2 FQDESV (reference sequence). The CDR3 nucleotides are TGTGCCAGCAGCTCGTTGACTCACTCCGGGGACACCATATATTTT. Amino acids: CASSSLTHSGDTIYF.

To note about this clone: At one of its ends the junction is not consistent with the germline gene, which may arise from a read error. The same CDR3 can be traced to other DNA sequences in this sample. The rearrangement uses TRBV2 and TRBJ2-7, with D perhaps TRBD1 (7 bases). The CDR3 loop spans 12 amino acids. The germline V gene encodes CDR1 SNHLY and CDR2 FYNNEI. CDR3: CASRPGGYEQYF. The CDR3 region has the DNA TGCGCCAGCAGACCAGGGGGGTACGAGCAGTACTTC.

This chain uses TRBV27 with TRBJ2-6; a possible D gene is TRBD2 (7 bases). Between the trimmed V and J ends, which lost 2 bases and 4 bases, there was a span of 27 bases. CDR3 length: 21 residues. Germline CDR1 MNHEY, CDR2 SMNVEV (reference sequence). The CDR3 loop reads CASSLRGGLMLRLHGANVLTF. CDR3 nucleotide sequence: TGTGCCAGCAGTTTAAGGGGGGGACTGATGCTCAGACTTCACGGGGCCAACGTCCTGACTTTC.

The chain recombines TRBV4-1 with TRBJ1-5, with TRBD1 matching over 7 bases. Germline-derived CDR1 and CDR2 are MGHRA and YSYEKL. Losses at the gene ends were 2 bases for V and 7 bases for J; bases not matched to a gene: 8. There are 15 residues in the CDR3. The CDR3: CASSQITTGWQPQHF. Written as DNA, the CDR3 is TGCGCCAGCAGCCAAATCACGACAGGGTGGCAGCCCCAGCATTTT.

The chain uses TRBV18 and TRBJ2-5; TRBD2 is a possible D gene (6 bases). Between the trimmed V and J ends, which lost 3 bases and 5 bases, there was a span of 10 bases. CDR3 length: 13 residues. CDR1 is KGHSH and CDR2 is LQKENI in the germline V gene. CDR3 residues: CASSPGLSETQYF. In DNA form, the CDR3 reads TGTGCCAGCTCACCGGGACTTTCGGAGACCCAGTACTTC.